Detailed here is one T cell receptor (beta chain). How the authors handled the data: Amplification from reference gene primers served as the basis for estimated nucleated cell counts. Sequencing was performed with immunoSEQ multiplex PCR; in TCRdb, only in-frame clones are kept and a portion is missing. That table is the source of V, J and clone size, and D and trimming were worked out from the DNA. Of approximately 140,000 clones listed, about 86% were seen once; the top ten hold under 3.5%. This entry is derived from a study of blood T cell repertoires in COVID-19. Overall study context: Acute and convalescent COVID-19 samples came from the United States, Italy and Spain. Nucleic acid was either cDNA or gDNA, and it came from T cells, B-cell-depleted T cells, or PBMCs.

Between the trimmed V and J ends, which lost 4 bases and 5 bases, there was a span of 15 bases. The CDR3 contains 15 residues. The germline V gene encodes CDR1 SGDLS and CDR2 YYNGEE. The chain combines TRBV9 with TRBJ2-2; a weak D match, TRBD1 (5 bases). The clonotype originates from a man between 65 and 85 years old with acute or convalescent COVID-19. Sequencing was performed on peripheral blood. The CDR3 loop reads CASSPSGRETGELFF. CDR3 nucleotide sequence: TGTGCCAGCAGCCCTTCGGGCAGGGAAACCGGGGAGCTGTTTTTT.